A selection of T cell receptor beta chains follows, all from one sample in a study of cytomegalovirus exposure and HLA in healthy donors. Sequencing used immunoSEQ multiplex PCR; TCRdb keeps in-frame clones, though not all of them. The sample has around 190,000 clones; roughly 77% are singletons. The sequencing input was PBMCs. These receptors were obtained from a man aged 35 to 55 in good health and CMV-seropositive. CDR3s include the opening cysteine and the closing phenylalanine or tryptophan. D genes are given only for firm matches. Only some rows state a clone size, as once, few, many or a class for expanded clones.

clone size | CDR3 length | J gene | D gene | V gene | CDR3 protein | CDR3 DNA
once | 11 | TRBJ1-3 | . | TRBV6-1 | CASSAGNTIYF | TGTGCCAGCAGTGCAGGAAACACCATATATTTT
. | 17 | TRBJ1-2 | TRBD1 | TRBV7-9 | CASSLTWAGGAYYGYTF | TGTGCCAGCAGCTTAACTTGGGCAGGGGGCGCATACTATGGCTACACCTTC
. | 18 | TRBJ2-4 | . | TRBV28 | CASSMLGTSGLAKNIQYF | TGTGCCAGCAGTATGCTTGGTACATCGGGACTAGCCAAAAACATTCAGTACTTC
. | 14 | TRBJ1-6 | . | TRBV30 | CAWKVYRDGSPLHF | TGTGCCTGGAAGGTCTACAGGGATGGTTCACCCCTCCACTTT
. | 16 | TRBJ2-6 | TRBD1 | TRBV9 | CASSLGTASGANVLTF | TGTGCCAGCAGCTTGGGGACAGCATCTGGGGCCAACGTCCTGACTTTC
. | 15 | TRBJ1-1 | TRBD1 | TRBV10-3 | CAISGGDRGLTEAFF | TGTGCCATCAGTGGGGGGGACAGGGGGCTCACTGAAGCTTTCTTT
. | 16 | TRBJ2-5 | TRBD2 | TRBV10-3 | CAISESGLAEQETQYF | TGTGCCATCAGTGAGTCAGGACTAGCTGAACAAGAGACCCAGTACTTC
. | 14 | TRBJ1-2 | TRBD1 | TRBV29-1 | CSVGRQGRNYGYTF | TGCAGCGTTGGAAGACAGGGGCGTAACTATGGCTACACCTTC
once | 15 | TRBJ2-7 | TRBD1 | TRBV7-2 | CASSLGRQGFHEQYF | TGTGCCAGCAGCTTAGGTCGACAGGGGTTCCACGAGCAGTACTTC
. | 15 | TRBJ1-1 | TRBD1 | TRBV18 | CASSPPGTGGTEAFF | TGTGCCAGCTCACCCCCCGGGACAGGGGGCACTGAAGCTTTCTTT
few | 16 | TRBJ2-1 | TRBD2 | TRBV5-4 | CASSAPTSGSYNEQFF | TGTGCCAGCAGCGCCCCAACTAGCGGGAGCTACAATGAGCAGTTCTTC
few | 14 | TRBJ1-2 | . | TRBV10-1 | CASSESDRPYGYTF | TGCGCCAGCAGTGAGTCGGACAGACCCTATGGCTACACCTTC
. | 14 | TRBJ2-1 | TRBD2 | TRBV7-9 | CASSLVQREGEQFF | TGTGCCAGCAGCTTAGTTCAGCGGGAGGGAGAGCAGTTCTTC
. | 16 | TRBJ2-7 | TRBD1 | TRBV7-2 | CASSLSGAGGGYEQYF | TGTGCCAGCAGCTTATCTGGGGCAGGGGGCGGGTACGAGCAGTACTTC
. | 13 | TRBJ1-5 | . | TRBV19 | CASSLNQLGPQHF | TGTGCCAGTAGTCTTAACCAGCTAGGGCCCCAGCATTTT
. | 13 | TRBJ1-5 | . | TRBV12-2 | CASRSRGDQPQHF | TGTGCAAGTCGCTCGCGGGGAGATCAGCCCCAGCATTTT
few | 16 | TRBJ2-1 | TRBD1 | TRBV9 | CASTTGTGGGYNEQFF | TGTGCCAGCACTACCGGGACAGGGGGCGGGTACAATGAGCAGTTCTTC
. | 14 | TRBJ2-7 | . | TRBV9 | CASSITSGDYEQYF | TGTGCCAGCAGCATCACCTCAGGGGACTACGAGCAGTACTTC
. | 15 | TRBJ2-7 | . | TRBV10-3 | CAISPSRDATYEQYF | TGTGCCATCAGCCCTTCGCGGGACGCGACCTACGAGCAGTACTTC
. | 15 | TRBJ2-3 | TRBD2 | TRBV5-1 | CASSLVGGAADTQYF | TGCGCCAGCAGCTTGGTCGGGGGGGCGGCAGATACGCAGTATTTT
once | 14 | TRBJ2-7 | TRBD1 | TRBV7-3 | CASSDGTGHREQYF | TGTGCCAGCAGCGATGGGACAGGCCACCGGGAGCAGTACTTC
once | 16 | TRBJ2-5 | TRBD1 | TRBV5-8 | CASSLERDRSRVGQYF | TGTGCCAGCAGCTTGGAGAGGGACAGGTCGCGAGTGGGGCAGTACTTC
once | 11 | TRBJ2-3 | TRBD1 | TRBV11-2 | CASSFRDRVYF | TGTGCCAGCAGCTTCCGGGACAGGGTGTATTTT
. | 19 | TRBJ2-5 | TRBD2 | TRBV4-2 | CASSQDRMVAGGGQETQYF | TGTGCCAGCAGCCAAGATCGGATGGTAGCGGGGGGGGGTCAAGAGACCCAGTACTTC
. | 19 | TRBJ1-5 | TRBD1 | TRBV19 | CASSIGFRDRAISNQPQHF | TGTGCCAGTAGTATAGGGTTTCGGGACAGGGCGATTAGCAATCAGCCCCAGCATTTT
. | 14 | TRBJ2-1 | . | TRBV10-3 | CAISASATRDEQFF | TGTGCCATCAGTGCTAGCGCGACGAGGGATGAGCAGTTCTTC
. | 15 | TRBJ2-3 | TRBD2 | TRBV6-5 | CASSYGAGTTDTQYF | TGTGCCAGCAGTTACGGAGCGGGGACCACAGATACGCAGTATTTT
. | 11 | TRBJ1-1 | . | TRBV2 | CASTQNTEAFF | TGTGCCAGCACACAGAACACTGAAGCTTTCTTT
. | 15 | TRBJ2-3 | . | TRBV28 | CASRSRGESTDTQYF | TGTGCCAGCAGATCGCGGGGAGAGAGCACAGATACGCAGTATTTT
. | 17 | TRBJ2-3 | TRBD2 | TRBV4-3 | CASSQGSGLVFADTQYF | TGCGCCAGCAGCCAGGGATCGGGACTAGTGTTTGCAGATACGCAGTATTTT
. | 16 | TRBJ1-4 | TRBD1 | TRBV9 | CASSTSDREVNEKLFF | TGTGCCAGCAGCACCTCAGACAGGGAGGTTAATGAAAAACTGTTTTTT
. | 14 | TRBJ2-2 | . | TRBV5-1 | CASSLHSNTGELFF | TGCGCCAGCAGCTTGCACAGCAACACCGGGGAGCTGTTTTTT
few | 12 | TRBJ1-5 | TRBD1 | TRBV19 | CASGQDRGPQHF | TGTGCCAGTGGACAGGACAGGGGGCCCCAGCATTTT
. | 16 | TRBJ2-7 | TRBD1 | TRBV5-6 | CASSLTLTGVIHEQYF | TGTGCCAGCAGCTTGACACTGACAGGGGTTATACACGAGCAGTACTTC
. | 15 | TRBJ1-3 | . | TRBV5-5 | CASSFEARQGNTIYF | TGTGCCAGCAGCTTTGAGGCCCGGCAGGGAAACACCATATATTTT
. | 16 | TRBJ2-3 | TRBD1 | TRBV4-2 | CASSQALDRVADTQYF | TGTGCCAGCAGCCAAGCCCTGGACAGGGTCGCAGATACGCAGTATTTT
. | 13 | TRBJ2-1 | . | TRBV11-3 | CASSAGEAHEQFF | TGTGCCAGCAGCGCCGGAGAAGCCCATGAGCAGTTCTTC
. | 14 | TRBJ2-1 | . | TRBV7-9 | CASSLRDSHHEQFF | TGTGCCAGCAGCCTGAGGGATAGTCACCATGAGCAGTTCTTC
. | 14 | TRBJ2-1 | . | TRBV6-5 | CASSYSANYNEQFF | TGTGCCAGCAGTTACTCAGCCAATTACAATGAGCAGTTCTTC
. | 14 | TRBJ2-3 | TRBD1 | TRBV2 | CASIGGQGTDTQYF | TGTGCCAGCATCGGGGGACAGGGAACAGATACGCAGTATTTT
. | 17 | TRBJ1-6 | TRBD1 | TRBV7-2 | CASSPRTGPFYNSPLHF | TGTGCCAGCAGCCCCAGGACAGGGCCTTTCTATAATTCACCCCTCCACTTT
. | 16 | TRBJ2-3 | . | TRBV18 | CASSPRTGGGKDTQYF | TGTGCCAGCTCACCTAGAACAGGCGGCGGGAAAGATACGCAGTATTTT
. | 14 | TRBJ2-5 | . | TRBV7-9 | CASSSTGSGETQYF | TGTGCCAGCAGCTCGACAGGGAGCGGGGAGACCCAGTACTTC